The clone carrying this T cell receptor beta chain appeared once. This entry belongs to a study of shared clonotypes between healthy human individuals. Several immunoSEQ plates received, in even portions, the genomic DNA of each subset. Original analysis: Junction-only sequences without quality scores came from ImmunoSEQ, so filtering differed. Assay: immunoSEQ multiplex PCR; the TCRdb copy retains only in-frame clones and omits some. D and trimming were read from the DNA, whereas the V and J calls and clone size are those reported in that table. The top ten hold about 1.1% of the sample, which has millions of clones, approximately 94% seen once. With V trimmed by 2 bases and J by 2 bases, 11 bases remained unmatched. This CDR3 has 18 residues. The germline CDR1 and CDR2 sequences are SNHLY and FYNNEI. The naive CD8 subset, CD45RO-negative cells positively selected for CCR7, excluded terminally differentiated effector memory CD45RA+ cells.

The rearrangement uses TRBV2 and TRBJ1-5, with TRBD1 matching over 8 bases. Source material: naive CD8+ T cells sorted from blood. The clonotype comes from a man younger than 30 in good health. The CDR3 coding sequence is TGTGCCAGCAGTGAAAATTTCTTTGGGACAGGAGGCAATCAGCCCCAGCATTTT. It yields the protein CASSENFFGTGGNQPQHF.